This T cell receptor (beta chain) emerged from a study of CD8+ T cells in alopecia areata. Study details: Using the percentage of affected scalp area, treated patients' severity was scored.

Reverse transcription of extracted RNA yielded cDNA, which provided the sequencing template. Only in-frame clones appear in the TCRdb table, and some are missing; sequencing was by immunoSEQ multiplex PCR. The data show some 190,000 clones, over 60% seen once. Treatment meaning: oral pan-JAK inhibitor, 5-10 mg twice daily. The CDR3 spans 14 residues. Germline V gives CDR1 SGHRS, CDR2 YFSETQ. The V end was cut by 7 bases, the J end by 1 base, with 15 bases between. Study observations and caveats: Sequencing of scalp tissue also captures the resident alphabeta T cells of normal skin. There were many expanded lesional clones persisting in scalp and blood during tofacitinib.

Concerning this clone: The antigen is not known.

The J gene is TRBJ2-7, the V gene TRBV5-1; a weak D match, TRBD2 (5 bases). The origin of this receptor is a human donor with alopecia areata. Sequenced material: CD4+ T cells sorted from blood, taken at approximately week 42, from a patient treated with tofacitinib. The DNA of the CDR3 is TGCGCCAGCTCGAGGGCGTTAGGGTCCTACGAGCAGTACTTC. Translation: CASSRALGSYEQYF.